This T cell receptor beta chain was identified during a study of T cells of healthy individuals. Germline V gives CDR1 SQVTM, CDR2 ANQGSEA. The CDR3 extends over 11 amino acids. V was shortened by 5 bases and J by 4 bases, with 8 bases between the two germline ends. MiXCR, applied by TCRdb to the 5' RACE reads, yields one record per CDR3 protein. This sample has about 96,000 distinct CDR3 sequences, with 17% found just once. The receptor was derived from a human donor in good health. The rearrangement links TRBV29-1 to TRBJ2-5; TRBD1 might be the D (6 bases). This CDR3 reads CSVLGAETQYF. For the CDR3, the DNA is TGCAGCGTTCTGGGGGCAGAGACCCAGTACTTC.